Below are 28 T cell receptor beta chains sequenced from a single sample in a study of blood T cell repertoires in COVID-19. Sequenced by immunoSEQ multiplex PCR; TCRdb stores in-frame clones only, minus some. The sample shows over 130,000 clones, about four fifths of them seen only once. The sequenced sample consisted of peripheral blood. Every receptor here comes from a human donor in a cohort sampled during active COVID-19.

The gene calls are TRBV12-3 or TRBV12-4 and TRBJ2-7, with D maybe TRBD1 (6 bases). The CDR3 length is 12 residues. V was trimmed by 4 bases and J by 4 bases, leaving 8 bases between them. CDR3 in DNA: TGTGCCAGCAGTTCGGACAGTTACGAGCAGTACTTC. Translating gives CASSSDSYEQYF.

This clone was seen a single time. This chain links TRBV11-2 with TRBJ2-3, with 7 bases matching TRBD1. Trimming cost V 5 bases and J 3 bases; bases outside gene matches: 11. The germline V gene encodes CDR1 SGHAT and CDR2 FQNNGV. The CDR3 has 16 residues. CDR3 in amino acids: CASSRQGRIRTDTQYF. The CDR3 DNA reads TGTGCCAGCAGCAGACAGGGACGGATTAGAACAGATACGCAGTATTTT.

The table lists this clone with a few counts. Other DNA sequences in the sample encode the same CDR3. CDR3: CASFGQFNQPQHF. The CDR3 nucleotides read TGTGCCAGCTTTGGACAGTTCAATCAGCCCCAGCATTTT. This sequence joins TRBV6-5 and TRBJ1-5; D may be TRBD1 (6 bases). The germline V gene encodes CDR1 MNHEY and CDR2 SVGAGI. Trimming cost V 8 bases and J 3 bases, with 11 bases left between them. The CDR3 loop spans 13 amino acids.

This clone was found once. The CDR3 here is CASSFRTGYGYTF. In DNA, the CDR3 is TGTGCCAGCAGTTTTAGGACAGGGTATGGCTACACCTTC. This chain links TRBV27 with TRBJ1-2; 8 bases agree with TRBD1. Germline V gene data show CDR1 as MNHEY and CDR2 as SMNVEV (reference sequence). The CDR3 length is 13 residues. V dropped 3 bases and J dropped 5; count of bases not matched to a gene: 2.

The chain couples TRBV4-2 to TRBJ2-3, with TRBD2 matching 13 bases. The CDR3 has 17 amino acids. Trimming removed 3 bases from V and 4 bases from J; junction bases left unmatched: 7. The germline V gene has CDR1 LGHNA and CDR2 YNFKEQ. The CDR3 loop reads CASSHSTSGGSADTQYF. CDR3 bases: TGTGCCAGCAGCCATTCGACTAGCGGGGGGAGCGCAGATACGCAGTATTTT.

This rearrangement joins TRBV6-5 to TRBJ2-7; D gene unclear. CDR3 length equals 14 residues. Germline CDR1 MNHEY, CDR2 SVGAGI. Trimming cost V 6 bases and J 2 bases, with 14 bases left between them. The CDR3 DNA reads TGTGCCAGCAGCCGATCTCCCTCTACCTACGAGCAGTACTTC. Translating gives CASSRSPSTYEQYF.

The rearrangement links TRBV5-1 to TRBJ2-7; D is possibly TRBD1 (6 bases). The germline gives CDR1 SGHRS, CDR2 YFSETQ. There are 14 residues in the CDR3. Trimming took off 2 bases at V and 2 bases at J, with 11 bases between the two ends. CDR3 coding DNA: TGCGCCAGCAGCTTCGGGGACAAAACCTACGAGCAGTACTTC. Protein: CASSFGDKTYEQYF. Combining the CDR3 with reference TRBV5-1 and TRBJ2-7 gives the whole variable domain KAGVTQTPRYLIKTRGQQVTLSCSPISGHRSVSWYQQTPGQGLQFLFEYFSETQRNKGNFPGRFSGRQFSNSRSEMNVSTLELGDSALYLCASSFGDKTYEQYFGPGTRLTVT.

The J gene is TRBJ2-7, the V gene TRBV7-6, with D perhaps TRBD2 (6 bases). Germline V gene lookup returns CDR1 SGHVS and CDR2 FNYEAQ. Trimming removed 3 bases from V and 0 bases from J, with 9 bases in between. This CDR3 is built from 14 residues. CDR3 DNA: TGTGCCAGCAGCTTTTCCGGGGGCTCCTACGAGCAGTACTTC. Amino acids: CASSFSGGSYEQYF.

This clone was counted at least ten times. The V call is TRBV29-1, the J call TRBJ1-2, with unresolved D. Germline loops: CDR1 SQVTM, CDR2 ANQGSEA. CDR3 length: 13 residues. Trimming cost V 6 bases and J 1 base, with 12 bases left between them. For the CDR3, the DNA is TGCAGCGTGGCAGGCGAGAATAACTATGGCTACACCTTC. This sequence encodes CSVAGENNYGYTF.

The chain combines TRBV6-5 with TRBJ2-7; 9 nucleotides line up with TRBD2. This CDR3 is built from 13 residues. Germline CDR1 and CDR2: MNHEY and SVGAGI. Trimming at V came to 6 bases and at J to 5 bases, leaving 5 bases not matched to a gene. The CDR3 DNA reads as TGTGCCAGCAGGCGGGGACTAGCTCACGAGCAGTACTTC. This translates into CASRRGLAHEQYF.

With regard to this clone: An end of the junction differs from the germline gene, which may be a read error. J is TRBJ2-7 and V is TRBV7-7, with D perhaps TRBD1 (6 bases). Germline-derived CDR1 and CDR2 are SSHAT and FNYEAQ (reference sequence). The length of the CDR3 is 13 residues. In DNA, the CDR3 is TGTGCTAGCAGTTTCACACAGGGTTACGAGCAGTACTTC. It is translated as CASSFTQGYEQYF.

This chain joins TRBV20-1 and TRBJ2-7, with D tentatively TRBD1 (6 bases). There are 11 residues in the CDR3. Trimming removed 7 bases at V and 3 bases at J, with 10 bases between. CDR1 is DFQATT and CDR2 is SNEGSKA in the germline V gene (reference sequence). CDR3 in DNA: TGCAGTGGCGGCAGGGGCTACGAGCAGTACTTC. It encodes CSGGRGYEQYF.

The V and J genes are TRBV28 and TRBJ1-2; 7 bases agree with TRBD1. Losses at the gene ends were 11 bases for V and 1 base for J; bases not matched to a gene: 7. The CDR3 is made up of 13 amino acids. Germline V gene lookup returns CDR1 MDHEN and CDR2 SYDVKM. CDR3 sequence reads: CAVRDSFNYGYTF. The CDR3, as DNA: TGTGCCGTAAGGGACAGCTTTAACTATGGCTACACCTTC.

The rearrangement joins TRBV7-3 to TRBJ2-1, with 8 bases aligning to TRBD1. Germline V gene lookup returns CDR1 SGHTA and CDR2 FQGTGA. This CDR3 has 14 residues. V shed 5 bases and J 7 bases; nucleotides not matched to a gene: 7. For the CDR3, the DNA is TGTGCCAGCAGCCCGACAGGGGACGGAAATGAGCAGTTCTTC. As protein: CASSPTGDGNEQFF.

This rearrangement joins TRBV5-4 to TRBJ2-3; 16 positions match TRBD2. The CDR3 extends over 18 amino acids. The V segment lost 0 bases and the J segment 4 bases; nucleotides outside the gene matches: 5. Looked up from germline, CDR1 is SGHNT and CDR2 is YYREEE (reference sequence). CDR3 region: CASSLAGTSGGAADTQYF. The CDR3 nucleotides read TGTGCCAGCAGCTTGGCCGGGACTAGCGGGGGGGCAGCAGATACGCAGTATTTT.

The chain uses TRBV23-1 and TRBJ1-2; possibly TRBD1 for D (6 bases). TRBV23-1 carries the ORF label, with uncertain function. The CDR3 runs 15 residues. With 8 bases removed from V and 4 bases from J, the gap between germline ends came to 20 bases. CDR3 sequence reads: CASETAGARSYGYTF. DNA of the CDR3: TGCGCCAGCGAAACGGCAGGGGCGCGTAGCTATGGCTACACCTTC.

This chain uses TRBV7-2 with TRBJ1-5; D possibly corresponds to TRBD1 (5 bases). The V end lost 4 bases, the J end lost 6 bases, and 19 bases lay between the germline ends. The CDR3 covers 16 residues. Germline V CDR1 and CDR2: SGHTA, FQGNSA. CDR3: CASSSRGSGLGQPQHF. The CDR3 DNA follows: TGTGCCAGCAGCTCTAGGGGATCAGGCCTTGGTCAGCCCCAGCATTTT.

In regard to this clone: Other DNA sequences from this sample encode an identical CDR3 as well. The V and J genes are TRBV19 and TRBJ1-3, with TRBD1 as a possible D gene (6 bases). Per germline, CDR1 LNHDA and CDR2 SQIVND (reference sequence). The CDR3 has 14 residues. The germline V and J ends were trimmed by 3 bases and 1 base, with 7 bases remaining between them. The DNA of the CDR3 is TGTGCCAGTAGTATCAGGGGATCTGGAAACACCATATATTTT. Its protein is CASSIRGSGNTIYF.

The rearrangement uses TRBV27 and TRBJ2-3, with a possible D match to TRBD1 (6 bases). Germline V gives CDR1 MNHEY, CDR2 SMNVEV (reference sequence). The CDR3 loop spans 15 amino acids. Trimming shortened V by 2 bases and J by 0 bases, and 9 bases separated the two germline ends. CDR3 amino acids: CASSLQGMSTDTQYF. CDR3 DNA sequence: TGTGCCAGCAGTTTACAGGGGATGAGCACAGATACGCAGTATTTT.

This chain uses TRBV7-9 with TRBJ2-5; possible D gene TRBD2, 5 bases. CDR1 and CDR2 from the germline V gene are SEHNR and FQNEAQ (reference sequence). V lost 5 bases and J lost 5, with 15 bases in between. The CDR3 loop spans 14 amino acids. The chain's CDR3 is CASSLGGTRETQYF. CDR3 bases: TGTGCCAGCAGCCTTGGAGGTACCCGCGAGACCCAGTACTTC.

The sample holds a few counts of this clone. The V gene is TRBV5-1, the J gene TRBJ2-7; TRBD2 is a possible D gene (5 bases). Trimming removed 7 bases from V and 3 bases from J, with 8 bases in between. The CDR3 is 11 amino acids. CDR1 SGHRS and CDR2 YFSETQ come from the germline V gene. This chain's CDR3 is CASREGYEQYF. The DNA of the CDR3 is TGCGCCAGCCGGGAAGGCTACGAGCAGTACTTC.

The CDR3 loop reads CASSPLRGSGNTIYF. CDR3 nucleotide sequence: TGTGCCAGCAGCCCCCTGCGGGGATCGGGAAACACCATATATTTT. This sequence joins TRBV11-2 and TRBJ1-3; D not resolved. Trimming took 5 bases from V and 4 from J, leaving 15 bases between them. The CDR3 loop spans 15 amino acids. Per germline, CDR1 SGHAT and CDR2 FQNNGV.

The chain employs TRBV5-4 and TRBJ1-1; tentatively, D is TRBD1 (5 bases). Trimming stripped 4 bases from V and 3 bases from J, with 13 bases between. CDR1 is SGHNT, CDR2 YYREEE, per germline (reference sequence). This CDR3 is 14 amino acids long. The CDR3 nucleotides read TGTGCCAGCAGCCCCATGGGGACTCACACTGAAGCTTTCTTT. Translated, it gives CASSPMGTHTEAFF.

The gene calls are TRBV5-4 and TRBJ1-3; 12 nucleotides line up with TRBD1. Germline assignment: CDR1 SGHNT and CDR2 YYREEE (reference sequence). Trimming cost V 4 bases and J 1 base; bases outside gene matches: 6. This CDR3 is built from 17 residues. CDR3 region: CASSQRDRGRSGNTIYF. DNA of the CDR3: TGTGCCAGCAGCCAACGGGACAGGGGGCGATCTGGAAACACCATATATTTT. The complete variable domain, with remaining parts taken from reference TRBV5-4 and TRBJ1-3, reads ETGVTQSPTHLIKTRGQQVTLRCSSQSGHNTVSWYQQALGQGPQFIFQYYREEENGRGNFPPRFSGLQFPNYSSELNVNALELDDSALYLCASSQRDRGRSGNTIYFGEGSWLTVV.

The V and J genes are TRBV25-1 and TRBJ1-5; D remains ambiguous. The CDR3 consists of 14 residues. From germline, CDR1 is MGHDK and CDR2 SYGVNS. With 2 bases removed from V and 4 bases from J, the gap between germline ends came to 9 bases. The CDR3, as DNA: TGTGCCAGCAGTGAAATTTCAGAAAATCAGCCCCAGCATTTT. This sequence encodes CASSEISENQPQHF.

V gene TRBV10-3 combines with J gene TRBJ1-1; possible D gene TRBD1, 6 bases. The CDR3 runs to 13 residues. V was shortened by 8 bases and J by 7 bases, with 17 bases between the two germline ends. Germline values: CDR1 ENHRY, CDR2 SYGVKD. The CDR3 loop is CAIGGQSLFEAFF. The CDR3 coding sequence is TGTGCCATCGGAGGACAGAGCCTATTTGAAGCTTTCTTT.

The chain is built from TRBV5-1 and TRBJ2-7, with TRBD1 identical over 9 bases. With V trimmed by 4 bases and J by 0 bases, 5 bases remained unmatched. This CDR3 comprises 15 residues. Germline V gives CDR1 SGHRS, CDR2 YFSETQ. The CDR3 DNA sequence: TGCGCCAGCAGCCCGGGACAGGGAAACTCCTACGAGCAGTACTTC. This gives the protein CASSPGQGNSYEQYF.

The sample holds one count of this clone. The chain is built from TRBV29-1 and TRBJ2-7; 9 bases agree with TRBD1. Germline assignment: CDR1 SQVTM and CDR2 ANQGSEA. After removal of 6 bases from V and 1 base from J, the junction contained 7 bases not matched to a gene. The CDR3 consists of 14 residues. CDR3 DNA sequence: TGCAGCGTCGCCTCCGGGACAGGGTCCTACGAGCAGTACTTC. It yields the protein CSVASGTGSYEQYF.